This T cell receptor beta chain came from a study of T cells after yellow fever vaccination. Study information: Fractions of limited cellularity were prepared by means of SMART-Seq v4 Ultra Low Input.

Template-switching 5'RACE yielded the TCR cDNA; a universal primer site and UMIs were added in the process. MiXCR, applied by TCRdb to the 5' RACE reads, yields one record per CDR3 protein. The sample has about 630,000 distinct CDR3 sequences; 12% are singletons. Turning to this clonotype: One end of the junction is discordant with germline, which a read error may explain.

Germline-derived CDR1 and CDR2 are DFQATT and SNEGSKA (reference sequence). The CDR3 runs 12 residues. This chain links TRBV20-1 with TRBJ2-2, with unresolved D. The clonotype comes from a man aged 25 to 45 who received the YFV17D yellow fever vaccine. The source material was PBMCs, sampled on the day of the yellow fever booster vaccination. Written as DNA, the CDR3 is TGCAGTGCTCGAGAAGTCCCCGGGGAGCTGTTTTTT. Its translation: CSAREVPGELFF.